Listed below are T cell receptor beta chains from one sample, sequenced in a study of CD8 T cells in ankylosing spondylitis. TCRdb processed the 5' RACE reads anew with MiXCR; each CDR3 protein has one entry. The data hold about 140,000 distinct CDR3 sequences, with 8% to 9% observed a single time. Sequencing used synovial fluid, either unsorted or a sorted T cell fraction (not recorded which). The receptors here all came from a male donor with ankylosing spondylitis. Both conserved end residues are trimmed from each CDR3. Fields, in order: CDR3 length, V gene, J gene, D gene, clone size, CDR3 protein. The D gene is left open where the match is weak. A row's size may be missing; if present it is once, few, many or a size class.

length: 12; V: TRBV12-3/TRBV12-4; J: TRBJ2-7; D: TRBD1; size: many; CDR3: ASSLGAGGYEQY
length: 12; V: TRBV5-6; J: TRBJ2-7; D: NA; size: NA; CDR3: ASSLMQGFYEQY
length: 9; V: TRBV20-1; J: TRBJ1-1; D: TRBD1; size: NA; CDR3: SAGRQGYAF
length: 13; V: TRBV24-1; J: TRBJ2-1; D: TRBD1; size: many; CDR3: ATSDPRGFNNEQF
length: 18; V: TRBV20-1; J: TRBJ1-1; D: NA; size: many; CDR3: SAPGRDKAASPSMNTEAF
length: 13; V: TRBV28; J: TRBJ2-7; D: NA; size: few; CDR3: ASGTPPGRLYEQY
length: 14; V: TRBV2; J: TRBJ2-3; D: TRBD2; size: few; CDR3: ASTLGVAGGSDTQY
length: 12; V: TRBV20-1; J: TRBJ2-3; D: NA; size: NA; CDR3: SARKLGVPDTQY
length: 11; V: TRBV6-5; J: TRBJ2-7; D: NA; size: few; CDR3: ASSYLGRGEQY
length: 13; V: TRBV6-5; J: TRBJ2-6; D: NA; size: few; CDR3: ASSYAGVGANVLT
length: 13; V: TRBV6-2/TRBV6-3; J: TRBJ1-3; D: TRBD1; size: NA; CDR3: ASRPTGTAGNTIY
length: 16; V: TRBV20-1; J: TRBJ2-3; D: NA; size: many; CDR3: SARDLGDQREGTDTQY
length: 14; V: TRBV11-2; J: TRBJ1-5; D: NA; size: many; CDR3: ASSQESLGGDQPQH
length: 13; V: TRBV20-1; J: TRBJ1-2; D: NA; size: NA; CDR3: SASGGAHYPYGYT
length: 13; V: TRBV6-1; J: TRBJ1-2; D: TRBD1; size: few; CDR3: ASSMTGTGGNGYT
length: 13; V: TRBV6-5; J: TRBJ1-5; D: NA; size: NA; CDR3: ASSYSEESNQPQH
length: 12; V: TRBV7-2; J: TRBJ1-2; D: TRBD1; size: few; CDR3: ASSLGGGTGAHY
length: 14; V: TRBV12-3/TRBV12-4; J: TRBJ1-5; D: NA; size: many; CDR3: ASSLMAGYSNQPQH
length: 13; V: TRBV12-3/TRBV12-4; J: TRBJ1-4; D: NA; size: many; CDR3: ASSFLGVREGKLF
length: 11; V: TRBV30; J: TRBJ1-4; D: NA; size: many; CDR3: AWEGPLKEKLF
length: 13; V: TRBV7-2; J: TRBJ1-4; D: TRBD1; size: NA; CDR3: ASSQGRQGVEKLF
length: 13; V: TRBV5-1; J: TRBJ2-7; D: NA; size: many; CDR3: ASSSRISGYDEQY
length: 14; V: TRBV20-1; J: TRBJ2-3; D: NA; size: many; CDR3: SARGAGYDSQDTQY
length: 11; V: TRBV12-3/TRBV12-4; J: TRBJ2-1; D: NA; size: many; CDR3: ASSSTGQGTEF
length: 11; V: TRBV20-1; J: TRBJ2-5; D: NA; size: many; CDR3: SARRTLGETQY
length: 12; V: TRBV4-1; J: TRBJ2-7; D: TRBD2; size: few; CDR3: AILTSGGRGEQY
length: 16; V: TRBV20-1; J: TRBJ1-2; D: NA; size: NA; CDR3: SARDISRYPVGNYGYT
length: 13; V: TRBV20-1; J: TRBJ2-6; D: NA; size: NA; CDR3: SARVAGSGANVLT
length: 14; V: TRBV27; J: TRBJ2-1; D: NA; size: many; CDR3: ASSSSRAGSYNEQF
length: 15; V: TRBV9; J: TRBJ2-3; D: TRBD2; size: few; CDR3: ASSVSLSSGGPDTQY
length: 14; V: TRBV7-9; J: TRBJ2-5; D: TRBD2; size: few; CDR3: ASSLGVAGGQETQY